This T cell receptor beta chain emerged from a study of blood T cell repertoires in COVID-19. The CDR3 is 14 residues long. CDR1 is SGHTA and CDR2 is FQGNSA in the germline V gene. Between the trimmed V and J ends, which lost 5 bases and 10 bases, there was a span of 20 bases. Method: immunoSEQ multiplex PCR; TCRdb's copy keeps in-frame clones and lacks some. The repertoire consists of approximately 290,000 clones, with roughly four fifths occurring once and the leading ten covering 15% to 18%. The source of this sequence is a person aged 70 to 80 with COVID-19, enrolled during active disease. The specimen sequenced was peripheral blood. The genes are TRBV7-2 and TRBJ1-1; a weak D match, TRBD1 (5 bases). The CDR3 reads CASSVTGLTVTAFF. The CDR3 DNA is TGTGCCAGCAGCGTTACGGGACTCACGGTCACAGCTTTCTTT.